Listed here are 6 T cell receptor beta chains from one sample, sequenced in a study of CD8 T cells in ankylosing spondylitis. TCRdb itself ran the 5' RACE reads through MiXCR, one entry per CDR3 protein. The data hold more than 30,000 distinct CDR3 sequences, with roughly 12% observed a single time. The material sequenced was synovial fluid, either unsorted or a sorted T cell fraction (not recorded which). Source of these receptors: a male donor with ankylosing spondylitis.

This clonotype appeared many times. Here the CDR3 DNA reads TGTGCCAGCTCACCACCGGTGGGACTAGCGGGAGATGGATTAAACATTCAGTACTTC. As protein: CASSPPVGLAGDGLNIQYF. J is TRBJ2-4 and V is TRBV18, with TRBD2 matching 14 bases. There are 19 residues in the CDR3. V lost 0 bases to trimming and J lost 6 bases; unmatched junction nucleotides: 10. Germline V gene sequence: CDR1 KGHSH, CDR2 LQKENI.

This clonotype is medium-sized in the sample. J is TRBJ1-5 and V is TRBV7-2, with 12 bases that match TRBD1. In germline, CDR1 is SGHTA, CDR2 FQGNSA. With V trimmed by 5 bases and J by 6 bases, 5 bases remained unmatched. The CDR3 is made up of 15 amino acids. The CDR3: CASSVGTGGFQPQHF. The CDR3, as DNA: TGTGCCAGCAGCGTGGGGACAGGGGGCTTTCAGCCCCAGCATTTT.

There are many counts of this clonotype. The chain is built from TRBV29-1 and TRBJ1-4, with 8 bases that match TRBD1. With V trimmed by 7 bases and J by 10 bases, 11 bases remained unmatched. Germline CDR1 is SQVTM and CDR2 is ANQGSEA. The CDR3 spans 13 residues. CDR3 region: CSAGTGEGGKLFF. In nucleotides, the CDR3 is TGCAGCGCCGGGACAGGCGAGGGAGGAAAACTGTTTTTT.

The chain recombines TRBV30 with TRBJ2-7; no clear D gene. Germline CDR1 is GTSNPN and CDR2 is SVGIG (reference sequence). Trimming removed 5 bases from V and 3 bases from J, with 11 bases in between. The CDR3 contains 12 residues. The DNA of the CDR3 is TGTGCCTGGGCATGGGTTGGCTACGAGCAGTACTTC. It is translated as CAWAWVGYEQYF. Full variable domain (rest looked up from reference TRBV30 and TRBJ2-7): SQTIHQWPATLVQPVGSPLSLECTVEGTSNPNLYWYRQAAGRGLQLLFYSVGIGQISSEVPQNLSASRPQDRQFILSSKKLLLSDSGFYLCAWAWVGYEQYFGPGTRLTVT.

The chain employs TRBV6-1 and TRBJ1-5; D remains unclear. V lost 6 bases and J 2 bases, leaving 14 bases between the germline ends. Germline V gene sequence: CDR1 MNHNS, CDR2 SASEGT. The CDR3 contains 15 residues. CDR3 DNA: TGTGCCAGCAGCTCCCATCAACGGGGCAATCAGCCCCAGCATTTT. This encodes CASSSHQRGNQPQHF.

This clonotype was counted ten times or more. The chain carries TRBV15 and TRBJ1-4; the match to TRBD1 covers 7 bases. The trim removed 0 bases at V and 8 bases at J, leaving 3 bases unmatched. The CDR3 is made up of 14 amino acids. CDR1 and CDR2 (germline): LNHNV, YYDKDF (reference sequence). The CDR3 sequence: CATSRDRGLEKLFF. The CDR3 DNA is TGTGCCACCAGCAGAGATAGGGGGCTGGAAAAACTGTTTTTT. Together with reference TRBV15 and TRBJ1-4, the CDR3 gives the full variable domain: DAMVIQNPRYQVTQFGKPVTLSCSQTLNHNVMYWYQQKSSQAPKLLFHYYDKDFNNEADTPDNFQSRRPNTSFCFLDIRSPGLGDTAMYLCATSRDRGLEKLFFGSGTQLSVL.